A selection of T cell receptor beta chains follows, all from one sample in a study of T cell responses to AZD1222 COVID-19 vaccine. Clones were sequenced by immunoSEQ multiplex PCR, and TCRdb holds only the in-frame ones, with some missing. The sample has around 130,000 clones; more than 70% are singletons. The sample here was peripheral blood, taken 28 days after the second AZD1222 dose. Receptors originate from an adult who received the AZD1222 COVID-19 vaccine. The CDR3 runs from the conserved cysteine through the conserved F or W. D genes are given only for firm matches. Clone sizes are given selectively: once, few, many, or a class where the clone is expanded.

TRBJ2-6,.,TRBV12-5,.,CASAHSGANVLTF,TGTGCTAGTGCCCACTCTGGGGCCAACGTCCTGACTTTC
TRBJ2-6,TRBD1,TRBV14,.,CASSYKQGSGANVLTF,TGTGCCAGCAGCTATAAACAGGGGTCTGGGGCCAACGTCCTGACTTTC
TRBJ2-5,.,TRBV18,.,CASSPLAGEQETQYF,TGTGCCAGCTCACCACTAGCAGGAGAGCAAGAGACCCAGTACTTC
TRBJ2-2,.,TRBV28,.,CASSLWVDGELFF,TGTGCCAGCAGTTTATGGGTCGATGGGGAGCTGTTTTTT
TRBJ2-1,TRBD1,TRBV7-7,.,CASSLAGGGWNEQFF,TGTGCTAGCAGCTTAGCAGGGGGCGGTTGGAATGAGCAGTTCTTC
TRBJ1-2,TRBD1,TRBV2,.,CASSEDRASYGYTF,TGTGCCAGCAGTGAGGACAGGGCGAGCTATGGCTACACCTTC
TRBJ2-7,.,TRBV21-1,.,CASSNPVGPRSYEQYF,TGTGCCAGCAGCAACCCTGTGGGCCCCCGCTCCTACGAGCAGTACTTC
TRBJ2-3,TRBD2,TRBV18,.,CASSGLGGTDTQYF,TGTGCCAGCTCAGGACTAGGGGGCACAGATACGCAGTATTTT
TRBJ2-3,.,TRBV10-1,.,CASRRGQSETDTQYF,TGCGCCAGCAGGCGGGGTCAGTCGGAAACAGATACGCAGTATTTT
TRBJ1-3,.,TRBV5-4,.,CASSLNGREENTIYF,TGTGCCAGCAGCTTAAACGGAAGGGAAGAAAACACCATATATTTT
TRBJ2-2,TRBD1,TRBV30,.,CAWRGTGGSGELFF,TGTGCCTGGCGGGGGACAGGGGGTTCCGGGGAGCTGTTTTTT
TRBJ2-7,.,TRBV6-5,.,CASSADGSSYEQYF,TGTGCCAGCAGCGCGGACGGTAGCTCCTACGAGCAGTACTTC
TRBJ2-5,TRBD2,TRBV9,.,CASSKRDSDRYQETQYF,TGTGCCAGCAGCAAGCGGGACTCAGATAGGTACCAAGAGACCCAGTACTTC
TRBJ1-4,.,TRBV6-6,.,CASSPWTAATNEKLFF,TGTGCCAGCAGTCCCTGGACCGCCGCAACTAATGAAAAACTGTTTTTT
TRBJ1-1,.,TRBV5-4,.,CASSLDPRDIKAEAFF,TGTGCCAGCAGCCTCGACCCCCGGGACATTAAAGCTGAAGCTTTCTTT
TRBJ1-2,.,TRBV7-2,.,CASSSRSDGGYTF,TGTGCCAGCAGCTCCAGGTCCGACGGTGGCTACACCTTC
TRBJ1-2,.,TRBV4-1,.,CASSQPMPRMGVYGYTF,TGCGCCAGCAGCCAACCTATGCCGCGGATGGGGGTCTATGGCTACACCTTC
TRBJ1-1,TRBD1,TRBV28,.,CASRRQGANTEAFF,TGTGCCAGCAGACGACAGGGGGCTAACACTGAAGCTTTCTTT
TRBJ2-7,.,TRBV28,.,CASSFPRQGGGYEQYF,TGTGCCAGCAGTTTTCCTCGGCAGGGGGGAGGCTACGAGCAGTACTTC
TRBJ2-4,TRBD2,TRBV3-1/TRBV3-2,.,CASSQDSPSGGRNIQYF,TGTGCCAGCAGCCAAGATTCGCCTAGCGGGGGGCGTAACATTCAGTACTTC
TRBJ2-7,.,TRBV7-2,few,CASSLDRHYEQYF,TGTGCCAGCAGCTTAGACCGGCATTACGAGCAGTACTTC
TRBJ2-7,.,TRBV11-2,.,CASSLGGTGAAYEQYF,TGTGCCAGCAGCTTGGGAGGTACAGGGGCAGCCTACGAGCAGTACTTC
TRBJ2-2,.,TRBV7-3,.,CASSLNGAGELFF,TGTGCCAGCAGCTTAAATGGGGCCGGGGAGCTGTTTTTT
TRBJ1-1,TRBD1,TRBV4-3,.,CASSQSGQVNTEAFF,TGCGCCAGCAGCCAATCGGGACAGGTGAACACTGAAGCTTTCTTT
TRBJ2-5,.,TRBV6-5,.,CASRQTSGLTQYF,TGTGCCAGCAGGCAGACCTCCGGTTTGACCCAGTACTTC
TRBJ2-5,TRBD2,TRBV19,.,CASSMTSEETQYF,TGTGCCAGTAGTATGACTAGCGAAGAGACCCAGTACTTC
TRBJ1-1,.,TRBV7-2,.,CASSSGSGNTEAFF,TGTGCCAGCAGTTCAGGGTCCGGGAACACTGAAGCTTTCTTT
TRBJ2-1,TRBD2,TRBV29-1,.,CSVDGTSTGNEQFF,TGCAGCGTTGACGGGACTAGTACTGGCAATGAGCAGTTCTTC
TRBJ1-2,TRBD1,TRBV7-8,.,CASSLGTGGYTF,TGTGCCAGCAGCTTAGGGACAGGGGGCTACACCTTC
TRBJ2-7,TRBD2,TRBV19,.,CASSIEASGYEQYF,TGTGCCAGTAGTATAGAGGCTAGCGGCTACGAGCAGTACTTC
TRBJ1-3,.,TRBV30,.,CAWDTISGNTIYF,TGTGCCTGGGATACGATCAGCGGAAACACCATATATTTT
TRBJ1-2,.,TRBV27,.,CASSLQGYYGYTF,TGTGCCAGCAGCCTACAGGGATACTATGGCTACACCTTC
TRBJ2-1,TRBD2,TRBV5-8,.,CASSLSSGTYNEQFF,TGTGCCAGCAGCTTGTCTAGCGGGACGTACAATGAGCAGTTCTTC
TRBJ1-3,.,TRBV2,.,CASSERGNTIYF,TGTGCCAGCAGTGAACGGGGAAACACCATATATTTT
TRBJ1-3,.,TRBV21-1,.,CASSKDLRTVSGNTIYF,TGTGCCAGCAGCAAAGATTTAAGGACGGTCTCTGGAAACACCATATATTTT
TRBJ1-3,.,TRBV12-3/TRBV12-4,.,CASSRTGGNTIYF,TGTGCCAGCAGCCGTACAGGTGGAAACACCATATATTTT
TRBJ2-3,TRBD1,TRBV28,.,CASEGQDARSTDTQYF,TGTGCCAGCGAAGGACAGGACGCACGAAGCACAGATACGCAGTATTTT
TRBJ1-1,.,TRBV4-2,.,CASSQNLGREAFF,TGTGCCAGCAGCCAAAACCTCGGCCGTGAAGCTTTCTTT
TRBJ1-2,.,TRBV4-2,.,CASSQDLASFYGYTF,TGTGCCAGCAGCCAAGATCTAGCGAGTTTCTATGGCTACACCTTC
TRBJ2-1,.,TRBV6-5,.,CASTGGAGSYNEQFF,TGTGCCAGCACCGGAGGGGCGGGCTCCTACAATGAGCAGTTCTTC
TRBJ2-1,TRBD1,TRBV5-1,.,CASSLGDRDLNEQFF,TGCGCCAGCAGCCTTGGAGACAGGGACCTGAATGAGCAGTTCTTC
TRBJ2-7,.,TRBV5-1,.,CASSSGTVIYEQYF,TGCGCCAGCAGCTCGGGGACGGTTATCTACGAGCAGTACTTC
TRBJ1-2,.,TRBV4-1,.,CASSQDRSGGTSNYGYTF,TGCGCCAGCAGCCAAGATCGATCCGGGGGGACTTCTAACTATGGCTACACCTTC
TRBJ2-1,TRBD2,TRBV11-3,.,CASSVGGVTNEQFF,TGTGCCAGCAGCGTGGGGGGGGTGACCAATGAGCAGTTCTTC
TRBJ1-2,.,TRBV28,.,CASSPPTSF,TGTGCCAGCAGTCCACCAACATCGTTC
TRBJ2-5,TRBD1,TRBV11-2,.,CASSLGTGFQETQYF,TGTGCCAGCAGCTTAGGGACAGGGTTTCAAGAGACCCAGTACTTC
TRBJ1-2,.,TRBV28,.,CASSSSTGNYGYTF,TGTGCCAGCAGTTCCTCTACAGGGAACTATGGCTACACCTTC
TRBJ2-4,.,TRBV15,.,CATSLRLADSPQLAKNIQYF,TGTGCCACCAGCTTACGCTTGGCCGATTCTCCCCAACTAGCCAAAAACATTCAGTACTTC
TRBJ2-5,.,TRBV5-6,.,CASSLRGDSIQETQYF,TGTGCCAGCAGCCTGAGGGGTGACAGTATTCAAGAGACCCAGTACTTC